Below, 15 T cell receptor beta chains from the same sample are listed, as sequenced in a study of cytomegalovirus exposure and HLA in healthy donors. A multiplex PCR was run with 60 Vbeta primers and 13 Jbeta primers. Libraries were prepared by immunoSEQ multiplex PCR; TCRdb keeps only in-frame clonotypes and omits some of them. Of roughly 160,000 clones detected, about four fifths appear once; the ten largest clones hold under 15%. Material for sequencing was PBMCs. Every receptor here comes from a woman in her forties or fifties in good health and CMV-seronegative.

V is TRBV30 and J is TRBJ2-5; TRBD1 agrees at 7 bases. The CDR3 contains 15 residues. The V gene's germline CDR1 is GTSNPN and CDR2 SVGIG (reference sequence). Trimming removed 2 bases from V and 7 bases from J; junction bases left unmatched: 13. The DNA for the CDR3 is TGTGCCTGGAGTTCGATCGACAGGGCCAGCGGGACCCAGTACTTC. As protein: CAWSSIDRASGTQYF.

The chain employs TRBV30 and TRBJ1-1, with 7 nucleotides matching TRBD1. The junction had 16 bases not matched to a gene; V was cut back by 5 bases and J by 1 base. The CDR3 is 17 amino acids. Germline V lookup: CDR1 GTSNPN, CDR2 SVGIG (reference sequence). CDR3 region: CAWSRGQRVSTNTEAFF. The CDR3 DNA reads TGTGCCTGGTCGCGGGGACAGCGAGTGTCGACGAACACTGAAGCTTTCTTT.

The V and J genes are TRBV7-9 and TRBJ1-6; TRBD1 might be the D (6 bases). This CDR3 comprises 15 residues. Looked up from germline, CDR1 is SEHNR and CDR2 is FQNEAQ (reference sequence). Trimming pared 1 base from V and 10 bases from J, leaving 14 bases between. The CDR3 DNA follows: TGTGCCAGCAGCTTAGATACAGGGTACAGATCACCCCTCCACTTT. Encoded protein: CASSLDTGYRSPLHF.

The V and J genes are TRBV4-3 and TRBJ2-2, with 15 bases identical to TRBD2. Per the germline V gene, CDR1 is LGHNA and CDR2 is YSLEER. This CDR3 region has 18 residues. V shed 2 bases and J 0 bases; nucleotides not matched to a gene: 1. CDR3 sequence reads: CASSQRTSGGANTGELFF. The CDR3, as DNA: TGCGCCAGCAGCCAACGGACTAGCGGGGGGGCGAACACCGGGGAGCTGTTTTTT.

This clone turned up a few times. V gene TRBV19 combines with J gene TRBJ2-3, with 8 bases lining up with TRBD1. CDR3 length: 13 residues. J lost 1 base, V lost 6 bases, and 0 bases had no gene match. Germline assignment: CDR1 LNHDA and CDR2 SQIVND (reference sequence). This CDR3 reads CASRTGGTDTQYF. DNA of the CDR3: TGTGCCAGTAGGACAGGGGGCACAGATACGCAGTATTTT.

This clone has just a few counts. This chain uses TRBV11-2 with TRBJ2-1; D remains ambiguous. V lost 6 bases and J 1 base, leaving 10 bases between the germline ends. This CDR3 is 14 amino acids long. CDR1 and CDR2 from the germline V gene are SGHAT and FQNNGV. DNA of the CDR3: TGTGCCAGCAGTCTCGAGGTTTCCTACAATGAGCAGTTCTTC. Translating gives CASSLEVSYNEQFF.

The chain combines TRBV27 with TRBJ2-7, with TRBD2 as a possible D gene (5 bases). Germline V gives CDR1 MNHEY, CDR2 SMNVEV (reference sequence). Trimming removed 5 bases from V and 1 base from J, with 12 bases in between. There are 14 residues in the CDR3. The CDR3 region is CASSLGRGSYEQYF. As DNA, the CDR3 is TGTGCCAGCAGTCTAGGACGGGGTTCCTACGAGCAGTACTTC.

The chain employs TRBV28 and TRBJ2-7, with 11 bases lining up with TRBD2. CDR3 size: 15 residues. The V gene end was trimmed by 5 bases and the J gene end by 3 bases; junction bases not matched to a gene: 6. Germline assignment: CDR1 MDHEN and CDR2 SYDVKM. CDR3 loop: CASSKSGTSGYEQYF. Here the CDR3 DNA reads TGTGCCAGCAGTAAATCCGGGACTAGCGGCTACGAGCAGTACTTC.

The gene calls are TRBV7-9 and TRBJ2-7; 9 nucleotides line up with TRBD2. V lost 8 bases and J lost 4; bases outside the gene matches: 9. CDR1 and CDR2 (germline): SEHNR, FQNEAQ (reference sequence). CDR3 length equals 14 residues. The chain's CDR3 is CASGLAGVRYEQYF. As DNA, the CDR3 is TGTGCCAGCGGATTAGCGGGAGTGAGGTACGAGCAGTACTTC.

The V and J genes are TRBV7-2 and TRBJ1-5; 11 bases are a match to TRBD1. V was clipped by 6 bases and J by 5 bases; unmatched bases: 3. This CDR3 is built from 14 residues. The germline CDR1 and CDR2 sequences are SGHTA and FQGNSA. The CDR3 DNA sequence: TGTGCCAGCAGTTTGGGACAGGGGGATCAGCCCCAGCATTTT. It is translated as CASSLGQGDQPQHF. The full variable domain, with the rest looked up from reference TRBV7-2 and TRBJ1-5, is GAGVSQSPSNKVTEKGKDVELRCDPISGHTALYWYRQSLGQGLEFLIYFQGNSAPDKSGLPSDRFSAERTGGSVSTLTIQRTQQEDSAVYLCASSLGQGDQPQHFGDGTRLSIL.

This sequence joins TRBV4-3 and TRBJ2-2; 7 bases fit TRBD2. The V and J ends lost 1 base and 4 bases, in that order; junction bases with no gene match: 3. CDR1 and CDR2 from the germline V gene are LGHNA and YSLEER. This CDR3 comprises 15 residues. The CDR3 loop is CASSQGGGGTGELFF. CDR3 sequence (DNA): TGCGCCAGCAGCCAAGGGGGGGGAGGCACCGGGGAGCTGTTTTTT.

This chain joins TRBV18 and TRBJ1-5; TRBD1 agrees at 7 bases. Germline V gives CDR1 KGHSH, CDR2 LQKENI. J lost 1 base, V lost 6 bases, and 3 bases had no gene match. The CDR3 runs 14 residues. CDR3 protein: CASSEGQSNQPQHF. CDR3 nucleotides: TGTGCCAGCTCCGAGGGACAGAGCAATCAGCCCCAGCATTTT.

The chain links TRBV11-3 to TRBJ2-5; 10 bases line up with TRBD1. From germline, CDR1 is SGHNT and CDR2 YENEEA. The CDR3 covers 17 residues. V trimming: 1 base; J trimming: 1 base; junction bases outside the gene matches: 6. The CDR3 here is CASSLGGTGVGQETQYF. The CDR3 DNA reads TGTGCCAGCAGCTTAGGGGGGACAGGGGTCGGCCAAGAGACCCAGTACTTC.

The V gene is TRBV7-9, the J gene TRBJ2-1; maybe TRBD2 (6 bases). The CDR3 has 15 amino acids. Germline lookup yields CDR1 SEHNR and CDR2 FQNEAQ (reference sequence). Trimming took off 5 bases at V and 4 bases at J, with 15 bases between the two ends. The chain's CDR3 is CASSLGGVTYNEQFF. In DNA form, the CDR3 reads TGTGCCAGCAGCCTTGGAGGGGTGACATACAATGAGCAGTTCTTC.

The V call is TRBV7-9, the J call TRBJ2-3; perhaps TRBD2 as D (5 bases). V lost 7 bases, J lost 5 bases, and 16 bases lay in between. This CDR3 comprises 14 residues. The germline CDR1 and CDR2 sequences are SEHNR and FQNEAQ (reference sequence). The CDR3 loop reads CASTPPGVKDTQYF. The CDR3 DNA reads TGTGCCAGCACCCCGCCCGGGGTTAAAGATACGCAGTATTTT.